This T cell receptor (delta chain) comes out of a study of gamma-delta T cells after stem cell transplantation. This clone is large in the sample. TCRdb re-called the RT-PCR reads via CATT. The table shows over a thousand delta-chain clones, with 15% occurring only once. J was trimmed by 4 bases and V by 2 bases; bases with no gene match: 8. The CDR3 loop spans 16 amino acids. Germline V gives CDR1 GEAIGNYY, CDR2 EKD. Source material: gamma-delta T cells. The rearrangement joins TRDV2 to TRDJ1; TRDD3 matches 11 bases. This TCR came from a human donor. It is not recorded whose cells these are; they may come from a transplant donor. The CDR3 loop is CACDILLGDNNDKLIF. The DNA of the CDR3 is TGTGCCTGTGACATCCTACTGGGGGATAACAACGATAAACTCATCTTT.